Below, 19 T cell receptor beta chains from the same sample are listed, as sequenced in a study of blood T cell repertoires in COVID-19. TCRdb keeps only in-frame clones here, not all; method: immunoSEQ multiplex PCR. The sample yields roughly 160,000 clones, approximately 84% seen once. The sequencing input was PBMCs or T cells enriched from blood (not recorded which). The receptor set was obtained from a woman aged 50 to 60 who had recovered from COVID-19.

J is TRBJ1-2 and V is TRBV15, with D perhaps TRBD1 (5 bases). The length of the CDR3 is 14 residues. The V gene lost 0 bases and the J gene lost 8 bases, with 13 bases spanning the gap. Germline V CDR1 and CDR2: LNHNV, YYDKDF (reference sequence). Here the CDR3 reads CATSRDSGIRGYTF. As DNA, the CDR3 is TGTGCCACCAGCAGAGATTCAGGGATCAGGGGCTACACCTTC.

The chain has TRBV6-5 and TRBJ1-5; tentative D call: TRBD1 (5 bases). V was clipped by 2 bases and J by 6 bases, with 11 bases between them. Looked up from germline, CDR1 is MNHEY and CDR2 is SVGAGI. The CDR3 spans 14 residues. CDR3 region: CASSYGWGAQPQHF. DNA for the CDR3: TGTGCCAGCAGTTACGGCTGGGGCGCTCAGCCCCAGCATTTT.

The gene calls are TRBV30 and TRBJ2-5, with D maybe TRBD1 (7 bases). Trimming cost V 7 bases and J 4 bases, with 19 bases left between them. The length of the CDR3 is 14 residues. Germline V lookup: CDR1 GTSNPN, CDR2 SVGIG (reference sequence). The CDR3 protein is CALRQGGIGETQYF. The DNA for the CDR3 is TGTGCCTTAAGACAGGGAGGCATTGGAGAGACCCAGTACTTC.

J is TRBJ2-3 and V is TRBV5-4; 8 nucleotides agree with TRBD2. The junction had 12 bases not matched to a gene; V was cut back by 4 bases and J by 5 bases. The germline gives CDR1 SGHNT, CDR2 YYREEE (reference sequence). The CDR3 has 16 amino acids. The CDR3 DNA is TGTGCCAGCAGCCCGGGACTAGGGGGACGGCGAGATACGCAGTATTTT. Translation: CASSPGLGGRRDTQYF.

The chain couples TRBV18 to TRBJ2-7; 11 positions match TRBD2. The trim removed 8 bases at V and 2 bases at J, leaving 5 bases unmatched. CDR1 and CDR2 from the germline V gene are KGHSH and LQKENI. CDR3 length: 14 amino acids. In DNA, the CDR3 is TGTGCCAGCAATAGCGGGAGGGCCGCCTACGAGCAGTACTTC. This translates into CASNSGRAAYEQYF.

Here the CDR3 DNA reads TGTGCCAGCAGCTCACCAGGGCGGCCCCAGCATTTT. Translated: CASSSPGRPQHF. The chain joins TRBV5-4 to TRBJ1-5, with a tentative D call TRBD1 (5 bases). CDR3 length: 12 amino acids. V shed 3 bases and J shed 9 bases, with 10 bases lying between them. Germline CDR1 is SGHNT and CDR2 is YYREEE (reference sequence).

The chain combines TRBV7-2 with TRBJ2-7; 9 nucleotides align to TRBD1. Per germline, CDR1 SGHTA and CDR2 FQGNSA. The CDR3 runs 14 residues. Losses at the gene ends were 1 base for V and 7 bases for J; bases not matched to a gene: 5. In DNA, the CDR3 is TGTGCCAGCAGCTTAGACAGGGGGCCTAGGGAGCAGTACTTC. It codes for CASSLDRGPREQYF.

The V call is TRBV5-4, the J call TRBJ2-7; D possibly corresponds to TRBD1 (6 bases). The V gene lost 4 bases and the J gene lost 4 bases, with 18 bases spanning the gap. CDR3 length: 15 residues. CDR1 is SGHNT and CDR2 is YYREEE in the germline V gene (reference sequence). The CDR3 loop is CASSLGVRGSYEQYF. CDR3 nucleotide sequence: TGTGCCAGCAGCCTTGGCGTAAGGGGGTCGTACGAGCAGTACTTC.

CDR3 DNA sequence: TGTGCCAGCAGGGTCTCGGGACTAGCGGGAGTGGAGACCCAGTACTTC. Encoded protein: CASRVSGLAGVETQYF. V usage is TRBV9 and J usage is TRBJ2-5; TRBD2 matches at 14 bases. V gave up 5 bases and J gave up 5 bases; unmatched junction bases: 8. Germline lookup yields CDR1 SGDLS and CDR2 YYNGEE. This CDR3 comprises 16 residues.

For this clone: Other nucleotide sequences in the sample specify the same CDR3. V usage is TRBV18 and J usage is TRBJ2-7; possibly TRBD1 for D (5 bases). Germline lookup yields CDR1 KGHSH and CDR2 LQKENI. The CDR3 is made up of 13 amino acids. V lost 2 bases and J 4 bases, leaving 9 bases between the germline ends. The CDR3 region is CASSPGAGYEQYF. CDR3 nucleotide sequence: TGTGCCAGCTCACCAGGGGCAGGGTACGAGCAGTACTTC.

CDR3 DNA sequence: TGTGCCAGTAGGACGGAGGCAGCTTACAATGAGCAGTTCTTC. The encoded protein is CASRTEAAYNEQFF. The gene calls are TRBV19 and TRBJ2-1, with D tentatively TRBD2 (5 bases). Trimming cost V 6 bases and J 4 bases, with 13 bases left between them. This CDR3 region has 14 residues. Per the germline V gene, CDR1 is LNHDA and CDR2 is SQIVND (reference sequence).

The V and J genes are TRBV4-3 and TRBJ1-1; no clear D gene. V was cut by 2 bases and J by 0 bases, with 10 bases left in between. Germline loops: CDR1 LGHNA, CDR2 YSLEER. The CDR3 sequence is 15 residues long. This CDR3 reads CASSQRRGLNTEAFF. As DNA, the CDR3 is TGCGCCAGCAGCCAAAGGAGAGGGTTGAACACTGAAGCTTTCTTT.

The chain is built from TRBV5-1 and TRBJ2-7, with D maybe TRBD2 (6 bases). This CDR3 has 17 amino acids. The V end was cut by 0 bases, the J end by 7 bases, with 23 bases between. Germline V gene lookup returns CDR1 SGHRS and CDR2 YFSETQ. CDR3 DNA sequence: TGCGCCAGCAGCTTGGAAGCGGGTAGGTCTCGGTATAGGGAGCAGTACTTC. Its protein is CASSLEAGRSRYREQYF.

A single count supports this clone. This rearrangement joins TRBV6-5 to TRBJ2-7, with D possibly matching TRBD1 (7 bases). Germline lookup yields CDR1 MNHEY and CDR2 SVGAGI. V lost 7 bases, J lost 4 bases, and 14 bases lay in between. The CDR3 length is 13 residues. The CDR3 sequence is CASKEGAGYEQYF. As DNA, the CDR3 is TGTGCCAGCAAAGAGGGGGCGGGGTACGAGCAGTACTTC.

This chain links TRBV7-3 with TRBJ2-3, with D hard to call. V was shortened by 2 bases and J by 6 bases, with 9 bases between the two germline ends. The length of the CDR3 is 13 residues. From germline, CDR1 is SGHTA and CDR2 FQGTGA. The CDR3 nucleotides are TGTGCCAGCAGCTTAGACCGGCGGGATACGCAGTATTTT. The encoded protein is CASSLDRRDTQYF.

V and J are TRBV28 and TRBJ2-1; 9 nucleotides agree with TRBD1. Germline loops: CDR1 MDHEN, CDR2 SYDVKM. The V gene end was trimmed by 6 bases and the J gene end by 5 bases; junction bases not matched to a gene: 8. The CDR3 spans 15 residues. CDR3 sequence (DNA): TGTGCCAGCAGCCCGACAGGGGGTATAGACAATGAGCAGTTCTTC. Residues: CASSPTGGIDNEQFF.

V usage is TRBV29-1 and J usage is TRBJ1-1, with 7 bases that match TRBD1. This CDR3 contains 14 residues. V dropped 3 bases and J dropped 3; count of bases not matched to a gene: 7. CDR1 and CDR2 (germline): SQVTM, ANQGSEA. The CDR3 bases are TGCAGCGTTGATCGACAGGGTACGGACACTGAAGCTTTCTTT. It yields the protein CSVDRQGTDTEAFF.

This clone was recorded a few times. Within the sample, other DNA sequences also encode this same CDR3. This chain links TRBV6-6 with TRBJ2-1; D might be TRBD2 (5 bases). This CDR3 has 14 amino acids. V shed 0 bases and J shed 3 bases, with 6 bases lying between them. Germline CDR1 and CDR2: MNHNY and SVGAGI (reference sequence). The CDR3 bases are TGTGCCAGCAGTTACTCGAGGGTCTACAATGAGCAGTTCTTC. Translating gives CASSYSRVYNEQFF.

This clone has a handful of counts. The chain carries TRBV19 and TRBJ1-5; TRBD1 is a possible D gene (5 bases). Deletions cut 6 bases from V and 1 base from J, with 10 bases between. The CDR3 runs 14 residues. The germline V gene has CDR1 LNHDA and CDR2 SQIVND (reference sequence). The chain's CDR3 is CASSNDRSNQPQHF. DNA for the CDR3: TGTGCCAGTAGCAATGACAGAAGCAATCAGCCCCAGCATTTT.